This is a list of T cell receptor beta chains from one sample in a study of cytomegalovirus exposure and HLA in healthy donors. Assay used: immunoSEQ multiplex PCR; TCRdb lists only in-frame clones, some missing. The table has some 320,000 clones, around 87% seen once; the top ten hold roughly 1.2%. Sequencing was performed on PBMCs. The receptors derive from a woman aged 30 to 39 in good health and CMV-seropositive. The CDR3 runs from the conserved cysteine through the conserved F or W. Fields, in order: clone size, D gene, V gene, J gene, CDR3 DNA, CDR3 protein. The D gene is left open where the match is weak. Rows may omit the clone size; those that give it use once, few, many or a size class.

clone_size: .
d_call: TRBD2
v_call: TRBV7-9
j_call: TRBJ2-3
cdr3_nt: TGTGCCAGCAGCCTAAGACTAGCGGGAGGGACAGATACGCAGTATTTT
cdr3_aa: CASSLRLAGGTDTQYF

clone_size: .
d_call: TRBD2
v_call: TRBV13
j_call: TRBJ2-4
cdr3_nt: TGTGCCAGCAGCACCCGGACTAGCGGCAAAAACATTCAGTACTTC
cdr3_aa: CASSTRTSGKNIQYF

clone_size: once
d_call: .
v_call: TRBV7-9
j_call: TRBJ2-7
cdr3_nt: TGTGCCAGCAGCTTAGTGGGGTCAGGCTCCTACGAGCAGTACTTC
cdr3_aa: CASSLVGSGSYEQYF

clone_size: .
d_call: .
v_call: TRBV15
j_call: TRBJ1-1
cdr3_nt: TGTGCCACCAGCAGATACGGGGGGCTTGAAGCTTTCTTT
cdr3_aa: CATSRYGGLEAFF

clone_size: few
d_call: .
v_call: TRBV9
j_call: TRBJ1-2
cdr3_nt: TGTGCCAGCAGCGTAGCGCCCGGGGGCAATAACTATGGCTACACCTTC
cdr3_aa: CASSVAPGGNNYGYTF

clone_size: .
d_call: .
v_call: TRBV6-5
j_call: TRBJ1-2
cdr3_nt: TGTGCCAGCAGTTACGGGGATAACTATGGCTACACCTTC
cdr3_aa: CASSYGDNYGYTF

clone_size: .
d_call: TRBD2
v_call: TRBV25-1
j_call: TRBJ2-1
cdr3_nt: TGTGCCAGCAGTGCTGGACTAGTCAATGAGCAGTTCTTC
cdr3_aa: CASSAGLVNEQFF

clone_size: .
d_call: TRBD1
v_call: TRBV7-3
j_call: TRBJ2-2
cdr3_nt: TGTGCCAGCAGCTTAACAGGGGGCTCGACCACCGGGGAGCTGTTTTTT
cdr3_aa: CASSLTGGSTTGELFF

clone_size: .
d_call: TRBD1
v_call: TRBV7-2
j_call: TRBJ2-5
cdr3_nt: TGTGCCAGCAGCTTTAGCGCTACAGGGGGAGGAGAGACCCAGTACTTC
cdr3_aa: CASSFSATGGGETQYF

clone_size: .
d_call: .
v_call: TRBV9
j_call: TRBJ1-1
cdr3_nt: TGTGCCAGCAGCGTAGAGGGGGGCGTGAACACTGAAGCTTTCTTT
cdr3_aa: CASSVEGGVNTEAFF

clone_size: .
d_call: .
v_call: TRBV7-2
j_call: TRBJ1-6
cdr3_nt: TGTGCCAGCAGCTTAGCTGGGATCGATTCACCCCTCCACTTT
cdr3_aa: CASSLAGIDSPLHF

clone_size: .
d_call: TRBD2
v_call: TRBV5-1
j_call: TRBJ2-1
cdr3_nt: TGCGCCAGCACTCCGGTAGCGGGAGCGCGGGATAATGAGCAGTTCTTC
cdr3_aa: CASTPVAGARDNEQFF

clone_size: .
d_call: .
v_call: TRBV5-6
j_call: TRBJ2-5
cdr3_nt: TGTGCCAGCAGCTTGGGCAGGAGAGGGACCCAGTACTTC
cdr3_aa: CASSLGRRGTQYF

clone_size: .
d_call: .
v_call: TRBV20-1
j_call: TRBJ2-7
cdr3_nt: TGCAGTGCTAGGGACGTCGGCGAGCAGTACTTC
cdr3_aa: CSARDVGEQYF

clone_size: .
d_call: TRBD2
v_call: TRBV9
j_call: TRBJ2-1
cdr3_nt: TGTGCCAGCAGCGTAGGAAGGACTAGCGGGGGGACGAGCTCCTACAATGAGCAGTTCTTC
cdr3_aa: CASSVGRTSGGTSSYNEQFF

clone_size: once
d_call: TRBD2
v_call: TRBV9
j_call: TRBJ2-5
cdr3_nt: TGTGCCAGCAGCGTAGAGGAGACTAGCGGGAGGGCCGGGACCCTCCAAGAGACCCAGTACTTC
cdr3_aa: CASSVEETSGRAGTLQETQYF

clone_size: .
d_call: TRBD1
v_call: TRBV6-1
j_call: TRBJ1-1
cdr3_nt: TGTGCCAGCAGTGAGTACAGGGGGCTGAACACTGAAGCTTTCTTT
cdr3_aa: CASSEYRGLNTEAFF

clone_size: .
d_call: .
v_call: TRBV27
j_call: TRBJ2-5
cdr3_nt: TGTGCCAGCAGTTTCGTAAAGGGGACCCAGTACTTC
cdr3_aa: CASSFVKGTQYF

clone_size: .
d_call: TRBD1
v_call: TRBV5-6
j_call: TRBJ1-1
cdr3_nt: TGTGCCAGCAGCCCCGACAGGGGGGGGACTGAAGCTTTCTTT
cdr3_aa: CASSPDRGGTEAFF

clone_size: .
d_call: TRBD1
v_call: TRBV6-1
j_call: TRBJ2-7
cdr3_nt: TGTGCCAGCAGTGACACAGGGGTGCCCTACGAGCAGTACTTC
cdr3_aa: CASSDTGVPYEQYF

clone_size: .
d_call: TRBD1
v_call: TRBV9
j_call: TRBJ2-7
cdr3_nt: TGTGCCAGCAGCGCTACCGGGACAGGGATTTACGAGCAGTACTTC
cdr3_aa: CASSATGTGIYEQYF